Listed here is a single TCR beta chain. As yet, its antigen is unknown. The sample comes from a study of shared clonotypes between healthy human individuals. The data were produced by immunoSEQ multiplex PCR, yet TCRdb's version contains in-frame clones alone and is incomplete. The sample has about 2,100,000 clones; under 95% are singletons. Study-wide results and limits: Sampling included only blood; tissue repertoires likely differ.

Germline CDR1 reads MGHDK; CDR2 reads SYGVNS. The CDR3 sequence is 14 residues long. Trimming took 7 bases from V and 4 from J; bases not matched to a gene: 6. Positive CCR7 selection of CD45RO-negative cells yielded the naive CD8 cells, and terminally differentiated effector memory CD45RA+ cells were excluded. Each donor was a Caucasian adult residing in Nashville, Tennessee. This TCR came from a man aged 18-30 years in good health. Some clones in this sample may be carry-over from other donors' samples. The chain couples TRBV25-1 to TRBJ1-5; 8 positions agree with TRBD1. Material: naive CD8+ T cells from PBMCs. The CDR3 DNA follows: TGTGCCAGCAAACTGGACAGGGAGAATCAGCCCCAGCATTTT. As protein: CASKLDRENQPQHF.